This entry features one T cell receptor beta chain sequence. Its antigen is still unknown. Clones were sequenced by immunoSEQ multiplex PCR, and TCRdb holds only the in-frame ones, with some missing. The repertoire holds fewer than 200,000 clones, with about 91% as singletons. The sample is drawn from a study of T cell responses to AZD1222 COVID-19 vaccine. The overall study: Pooling of second doses given at about 4 or about 12 weeks was done. Study observations and caveats: In a largely white British group with more females than males, clonal diversity was possibly underestimated.

CDR3 size: 16 residues. Germline CDR1 is LNHDA and CDR2 is SQIVND (reference sequence). V dropped 3 bases and J dropped 4 bases, with 18 bases sitting between them. Sequenced material: peripheral blood, taken on day 0 of AZD1222 vaccination. The rearrangement uses TRBV19 and TRBJ1-1; maybe TRBD1 (6 bases). This clonotype originated in an adult in good health. CDR3 sequence: CASSMVGGRLGTEAFF. The CDR3 DNA reads TGTGCCAGTAGTATGGTAGGGGGGAGGTTGGGCACTGAAGCTTTCTTT.